This T cell receptor (beta chain) appears in the sequencing data of a study of T cells in Graves' hyperthyroidism and ophthalmopathy. The investigators amplified TCR beta CDR3 regions from RNA transcripts. The HTBI primer set served for first-round RT-PCR of the TCR CDR3. TCRdb redid the calling of the multiplex PCR reads with MiXCR, one entry per CDR3 protein. Of 450,000 to 650,000 distinct CDR3 sequences in the sample, roughly 20% were seen once. Notes on this clonotype: Its target is not known.

The V and J ends lost 4 bases and 0 bases, in that order; junction bases with no gene match: 2. This CDR3 is 16 amino acids long. The germline V gene has CDR1 MNHEY and CDR2 SVGAGI. Study results and limitations: Blood shared most expanded thyroid clonotypes above 0.001. A model of 13 V-J pairs discriminated ophthalmopathy from stable hyperthyroidism.

Patients aged 18 to 65 had newly diagnosed hyperthyroidism lasting under 2 months. Uncontrolled infection, other autoimmune disease, pregnancy or lactation excluded patients. The receptor was isolated from a man between 18 and 29 years old with Graves' hyperthyroidism. Material for sequencing was blood. The rearrangement uses TRBV6-5 and TRBJ2-2, with 10 bases fitting TRBD2. The CDR3 region is CASSSGLASNTGELFF. In nucleotides, the CDR3 is TGTGCCAGCAGTTCGGGACTAGCGTCGAACACCGGGGAGCTGTTTTTT.